The 18 T cell receptor beta chains presented below share a single source sample, sequenced in a study of cytomegalovirus exposure and HLA in healthy donors. 60 Vbeta and 13 Jbeta primers were used in PCR. Sequencing was performed with immunoSEQ multiplex PCR; in TCRdb, only in-frame clones are kept and a portion is missing. The sample consists of some 220,000 clones, 77% of them appearing once. Sequencing input: PBMCs. The receptor source for this set is a woman aged 55 to 70 in good health and CMV-seropositive.

This clone was observed a single time. The chain combines TRBV5-4 with TRBJ2-3; 9 nucleotides agree with TRBD1. After removal of 10 bases from V and 2 bases from J, the junction contained 14 bases not matched to a gene. The length of the CDR3 is 16 residues. Per the germline V gene, CDR1 is SGHNT and CDR2 is YYREEE (reference sequence). This chain's CDR3 is CASTRKDRGPTDTQYF. In nucleotides, the CDR3 is TGTGCCTCTACCCGTAAGGACAGGGGACCCACAGATACGCAGTATTTT.

The V gene is TRBV5-1, the J gene TRBJ2-3, with 8 bases matching TRBD2. V lost 4 bases and J lost 0; bases outside the gene matches: 4. Germline V gene data show CDR1 as SGHRS and CDR2 as YFSETQ. The CDR3 runs to 15 residues. The CDR3 DNA reads as TGCGCCAGCAGCCGTAGCGGGACGAGCACAGATACGCAGTATTTT. Its translation is CASSRSGTSTDTQYF.

The chain uses TRBV7-2 and TRBJ2-7; 11 nucleotides align to TRBD1. Looked up from germline, CDR1 is SGHTA and CDR2 is FQGNSA. The CDR3 spans 16 residues. V shed 2 bases, J shed 2 bases, and the junction held 5 bases outside the gene matches. The CDR3 DNA reads as TGTGCCAGCAGCTTATCCGGGACAGGGGGACCCTACGAGCAGTACTTC. Protein: CASSLSGTGGPYEQYF.

Worth noting for this clone: The junction departs from the called germline gene at one end, perhaps through a read error. The chain recombines TRBV18 with TRBJ2-1; unclear D gene. CDR1 is KGHSH, CDR2 LQKENI, per germline. There are 16 residues in the CDR3. The CDR3 DNA is TGTGCCAGCTCGCCACTTCTAGTAAGCCAGCGCAATGAGCAGTTCTTC. This sequence encodes CASSPLLVSQRNEQFF.

CDR3 sequence: CASSLQEDQPQHF. Written as DNA, the CDR3 is TGCGCCAGCAGCTTGCAGGAAGATCAGCCCCAGCATTTT. V usage is TRBV5-1 and J usage is TRBJ1-5, with D uncertain. Germline CDR1 reads SGHRS; CDR2 reads YFSETQ. The length of the CDR3 is 13 residues. V was cut by 1 base and J by 5 bases, with 7 bases left in between.

The rearrangement links TRBV6-1 to TRBJ2-2, with TRBD2 matching over 12 bases. V dropped 7 bases and J dropped 4; count of bases not matched to a gene: 4. Per germline, CDR1 MNHNS and CDR2 SASEGT. The CDR3 has 15 amino acids. The CDR3 DNA is TGTGCCAGCAAGGGACTAGCGGGCTCCACCGGGGAGCTGTTTTTT. This gives the protein CASKGLAGSTGELFF.

The J gene is TRBJ2-7, the V gene TRBV7-2; D may be TRBD1 (6 bases). CDR1 SGHTA and CDR2 FQGNSA come from the germline V gene. The V and J ends lost 3 bases and 0 bases respectively, with 18 bases between them. The CDR3 loop spans 17 amino acids. CDR3 DNA: TGTGCCAGCAGCTTTCTTCCCCTCGGACAGAGCTCCTACGAGCAGTACTTC. Translated: CASSFLPLGQSSYEQYF. Full variable domain (outside the CDR3, taken from reference TRBV7-2 and TRBJ2-7): GAGVSQSPSNKVTEKGKDVELRCDPISGHTALYWYRQSLGQGLEFLIYFQGNSAPDKSGLPSDRFSAERTGGSVSTLTIQRTQQEDSAVYLCASSFLPLGQSSYEQYFGPGTRLTVT.

This sequence joins TRBV7-2 and TRBJ2-7; D may be TRBD1 (6 bases). V gave up 3 bases and J gave up 3 bases, with 12 bases separating them. Per germline, CDR1 SGHTA and CDR2 FQGNSA. This CDR3 has 14 amino acids. The CDR3 DNA is TGTGCCAGCAGCTTCGACAGGCGTTACTACGAGCAGTACTTC. It is translated as CASSFDRRYYEQYF.

About this clone itself: Other DNA sequences from this sample encode an identical CDR3 as well. V is TRBV18 and J is TRBJ2-1, with 14 bases matching TRBD2. The CDR3 is 15 amino acids. Germline-derived CDR1 and CDR2 are KGHSH and LQKENI. The J segment lost 7 bases and the V segment lost 2 bases, leaving 1 base of the junction unmatched. CDR3 sequence: CASSPGTSGRNEQFF. The CDR3 DNA sequence: TGTGCCAGCTCACCAGGGACTAGCGGGAGAAATGAGCAGTTCTTC.

The chain combines TRBV30 with TRBJ1-3, with D unclear. The CDR3 loop spans 14 amino acids. Looked up from germline, CDR1 is GTSNPN and CDR2 is SVGIG (reference sequence). V was pared by 0 bases and J by 4 bases, with 10 bases between. CDR3 coding DNA: TGTGCCTGGAGTGTCGGAGTGGCCGGAAACACCATATATTTT. Its translation is CAWSVGVAGNTIYF.

The chain joins TRBV28 to TRBJ2-1, with 14 nucleotides matching TRBD2. J gave up 7 bases and V 8 bases, and 7 bases lay outside the gene matches. The CDR3 has 15 amino acids. Germline V lookup: CDR1 MDHEN, CDR2 SYDVKM. Here the CDR3 DNA reads TGTGCCAGCTCTCGGACTAGCGGGGGGCCAAATGAGCAGTTCTTC. It specifies CASSRTSGGPNEQFF.

The J gene is TRBJ2-5, the V gene TRBV30; TRBD1 is a possible D gene (5 bases). The CDR3 consists of 13 residues. Trimming cost V 4 bases and J 5 bases, with 14 bases left between them. CDR1 GTSNPN and CDR2 SVGIG come from the germline V gene (reference sequence). The CDR3 loop is CAWNRQPGETQYF. DNA for the CDR3: TGTGCCTGGAACCGACAGCCTGGGGAGACCCAGTACTTC.

J is TRBJ1-3 and V is TRBV30; D gene ambiguous. This CDR3 has 12 residues. V lost 3 bases and J 3 bases, leaving 6 bases between the germline ends. CDR1 and CDR2 from the germline V gene are GTSNPN and SVGIG (reference sequence). The chain's CDR3 is CAWRAGGNTIYF. The CDR3 DNA reads as TGTGCCTGGAGGGCAGGTGGAAACACCATATATTTT.

The V and J genes are TRBV30 and TRBJ1-5; TRBD1 might be the D (5 bases). Looked up from germline, CDR1 is GTSNPN and CDR2 is SVGIG (reference sequence). The CDR3 runs to 12 residues. The ends were cut back, 4 bases at V and 6 bases at J, with 10 bases in the middle. The CDR3 DNA follows: TGTGCCTGGAATGGGGGGAGTCAGCCCCAGCATTTT. This encodes CAWNGGSQPQHF.

The J gene is TRBJ2-7, the V gene TRBV11-1; possibly TRBD2 for D (5 bases). The germline V gene encodes CDR1 SGHAT and CDR2 FQDESV (reference sequence). Trimming stripped 6 bases from V and 0 bases from J, with 12 bases between. The CDR3 length is 14 residues. The chain's CDR3 is CASSRLASSYEQYF. CDR3 DNA: TGTGCCAGCAGTCGGCTAGCCAGCTCCTACGAGCAGTACTTC.

This chain uses TRBV9 with TRBJ2-3, with 8 bases matching TRBD2. V lost 2 bases to trimming and J lost 5 bases; unmatched junction nucleotides: 4. Germline V gene sequence: CDR1 SGDLS, CDR2 YYNGEE. This CDR3 region has 14 residues. In DNA form, the CDR3 reads TGTGCCAGCAGCGTGCGGGGGGCCTTAGATACGCAGTATTTT. Translated: CASSVRGALDTQYF.

The chain employs TRBV5-5 and TRBJ2-7; 9 positions match TRBD1. Germline-derived CDR1 and CDR2 are SGHKS and YYEKEE (reference sequence). Trimming at V came to 5 bases and at J to 3 bases, leaving 9 bases not matched to a gene. CDR3 length: 15 amino acids. CDR3 amino acids: CASRLLDRGNYEQYF. DNA of the CDR3: TGTGCCAGCAGGCTCCTTGACAGGGGGAACTACGAGCAGTACTTC.

This sequence joins TRBV9 and TRBJ1-5; maybe TRBD1 (6 bases). There are 14 residues in the CDR3. V dropped 0 bases and J dropped 7 bases, with 11 bases sitting between them. Germline V gene data show CDR1 as SGDLS and CDR2 as YYNGEE. The CDR3 DNA sequence: TGTGCCAGCAGCGTAGCAGGGGATGAACAGCCCCAGCATTTT. This translates into CASSVAGDEQPQHF.